This T cell receptor beta chain is drawn from a study of monozygotic twins with inflammatory bowel disease. Per the germline V gene, CDR1 is KGHSH and CDR2 is LQKENI. The CDR3 contains 14 residues. Blood (around 2.5 ml) was collected from every donor individually. TCRdb re-called the 5' RACE reads and gives one entry per CDR3 protein, without DNA. This table lists approximately 400,000 distinct CDR3 sequences. This TCR was recovered from a human donor with ulcerative colitis or Crohn's disease, or a healthy co-twin of an affected twin (not recorded which). V gene TRBV18 combines with J gene TRBJ2-5. The sequencing input was blood. CDR3 sequence: CASSRLSDQETQYF.